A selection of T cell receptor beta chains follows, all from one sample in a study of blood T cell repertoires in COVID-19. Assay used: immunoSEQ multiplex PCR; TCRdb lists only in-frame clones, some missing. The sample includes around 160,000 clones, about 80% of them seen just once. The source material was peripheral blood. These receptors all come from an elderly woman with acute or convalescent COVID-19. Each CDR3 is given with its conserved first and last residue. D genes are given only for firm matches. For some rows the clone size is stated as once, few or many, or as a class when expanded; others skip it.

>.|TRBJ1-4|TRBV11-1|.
TGTGCCTCAAGACGGGGGACTAATGAAAAACTGTTTTTT
CASRRGTNEKLFF
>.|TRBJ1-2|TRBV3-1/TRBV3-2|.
TGTGCCAGCAGCCAAGACACTAACTATGGCTACACCTTC
CASSQDTNYGYTF
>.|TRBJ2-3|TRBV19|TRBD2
TGTGCCAGTAGACTAGCGGGGGGGCCTACAGATACGCAGTATTTT
CASRLAGGPTDTQYF
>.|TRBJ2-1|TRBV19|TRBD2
TGTGCCAGCAAGTTAGCGGGAGGGTACAATGAGCAGTTCTTC
CASKLAGGYNEQFF
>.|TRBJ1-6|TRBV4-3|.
TGCGCCAGCAGCCAAGATAAGGGGTGGTCACCCCTCCACTTT
CASSQDKGWSPLHF
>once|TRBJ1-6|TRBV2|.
TGTGCCAGCAGTTTGGACAGTTCTAATTCACCCCTCCACTTT
CASSLDSSNSPLHF
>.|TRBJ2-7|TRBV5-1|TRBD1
TGCGCCAGCAGCCCAAGACAGGGGTCGCGGATAAACTCCTACGAGCAGTACTTC
CASSPRQGSRINSYEQYF
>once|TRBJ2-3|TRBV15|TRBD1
TGTGCCACCGGTACAGGGGGCACAGATACGCAGTATTTT
CATGTGGTDTQYF
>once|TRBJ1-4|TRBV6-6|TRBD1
TGTGCCAGCAGTCCGACCGGGACAGGGTTCAGCGGTGAAAAACTGTTTTTT
CASSPTGTGFSGEKLFF
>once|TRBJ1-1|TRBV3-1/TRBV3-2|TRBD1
TGTGCCAGCAGCCTAAGGACAGGGTCGATCACTGAAGCTTTCTTT
CASSLRTGSITEAFF
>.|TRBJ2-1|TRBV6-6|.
TGTGCCAGCAGTTTGTCAGGGTACAATGAGCAGTTCTTC
CASSLSGYNEQFF
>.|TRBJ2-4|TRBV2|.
TGTGCCAGCAGTGCACAGGACCTAGCCAAAAACATTCAGTACTTC
CASSAQDLAKNIQYF
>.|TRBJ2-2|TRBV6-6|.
TGTGCCAGCAGTTACGTTGAGAGGGCAACCGGGGAGCTGTTTTTT
CASSYVERATGELFF
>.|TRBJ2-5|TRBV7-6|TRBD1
TGTGCCAGCAGCCCCTGGACAGGTACCCCCCGGGAGACCCAGTACTTC
CASSPWTGTPRETQYF
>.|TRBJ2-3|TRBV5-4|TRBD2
TGTGCCAGCAGCTTGGAGGGGACTAGGCCGGCGACAGATACGCAGTATTTT
CASSLEGTRPATDTQYF
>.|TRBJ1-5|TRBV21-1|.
TGTGCCAGCAGCAAAGTGACAGGGGGACAGCCCCAGCATTTT
CASSKVTGGQPQHF
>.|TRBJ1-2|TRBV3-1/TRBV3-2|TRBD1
TGTGCCAGCAGCCAAGACGGACAGGGTATGGGGGGCTACACCTTC
CASSQDGQGMGGYTF
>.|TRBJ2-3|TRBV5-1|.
TGCGCCAGCAGCTTACCGGGGACAGATACGCAGTATTTT
CASSLPGTDTQYF
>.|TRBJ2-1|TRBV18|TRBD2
TGTGCCAGCTCACTGACTAGCGGGAGCTCTTCCAATGAGCAGTTCTTC
CASSLTSGSSSNEQFF
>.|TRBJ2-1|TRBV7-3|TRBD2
TGTGCCAGCAGCCTGAAGCGGGGGAGTTACAATGAGCAGTTCTTC
CASSLKRGSYNEQFF
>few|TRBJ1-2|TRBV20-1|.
TGCAGTGCCGACATAGATTATGGCTACACCTTC
CSADIDYGYTF
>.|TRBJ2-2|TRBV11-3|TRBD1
TGTGCCAGCAGTCCCGGGACAGGGACCGGGGAGCTGTTTTTT
CASSPGTGTGELFF
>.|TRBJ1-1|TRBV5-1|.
TGCGCCAGCAGCTTGGCGGAGACTGAAGCTTTCTTT
CASSLAETEAFF
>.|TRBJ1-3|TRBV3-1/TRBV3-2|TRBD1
TGTGCCGAGACAGGGGAAAGCTCTGGAAACACCATATATTTT
CAETGESSGNTIYF
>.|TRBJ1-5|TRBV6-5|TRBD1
TGTGCCAGCAGAACCCAGGGGGCCGGAGGGCCCCAGCATTTT
CASRTQGAGGPQHF
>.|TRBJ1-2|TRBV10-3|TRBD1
TGTGCCATCAGTGAGTCGACAGGGGGCTATGGCTACACCTTC
CAISESTGGYGYTF
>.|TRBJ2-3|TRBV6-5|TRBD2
TGTGCCAGCCGACAAATTAGCGGGAGATCAGATACGCAGTATTTT
CASRQISGRSDTQYF
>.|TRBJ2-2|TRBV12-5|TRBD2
TGTGCTAGTGGTGGCACAAAATCTAGCGGAGCGAACACCGGGGAGCTGTTTTTT
CASGGTKSSGANTGELFF
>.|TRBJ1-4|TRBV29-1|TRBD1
TGCAGCGTGGAGGGACAGCTCGAACGAAAACTGTTTTTT
CSVEGQLERKLFF
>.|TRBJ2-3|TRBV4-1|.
TGCGCCAGCAGCCAAGCCCGACAGAGTACTAGCACAGATACGCAGTATTTT
CASSQARQSTSTDTQYF
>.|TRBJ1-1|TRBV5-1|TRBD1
TGCGCCAGCAGCTCCGAGGGGGCAAGGAGGGACACTGAAGCTTTCTTT
CASSSEGARRDTEAFF
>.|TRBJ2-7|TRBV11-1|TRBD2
TGTGCCAGCAGCTACGGGACTAGCGGGAGTTACGAGCAGTACTTC
CASSYGTSGSYEQYF
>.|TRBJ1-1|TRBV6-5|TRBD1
TGTGCCAGCAGTTTAGACAGGGACGGCCTGAACACTGAAGCTTTCTTT
CASSLDRDGLNTEAFF
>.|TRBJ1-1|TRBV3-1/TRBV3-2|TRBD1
TGTGCCAGCAGCCTTTTAACAGGGGACACTGAAGCTTTCTTT
CASSLLTGDTEAFF
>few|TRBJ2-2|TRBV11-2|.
TGTGCCAGCAGCTTAGCTTTGGGGGGGCACACCGGGGAGCTGTTTTTT
CASSLALGGHTGELFF
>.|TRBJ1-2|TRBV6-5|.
TGTGCCAGCAGCCTGAACAGCCTCTATGGCTACACCTTC
CASSLNSLYGYTF
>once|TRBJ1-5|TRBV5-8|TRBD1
TGTGCCAGCAGCCCTTTCAGACAGGGGATAAATCAGCCCCAGCATTTT
CASSPFRQGINQPQHF
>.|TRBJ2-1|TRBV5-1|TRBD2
TGCGCCAGCAGCTTGGTAGAGACTAGCGGGTACAATGAGCAGTTCTTC
CASSLVETSGYNEQFF
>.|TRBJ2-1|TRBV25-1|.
TGTGCCAGCAGTCAACAGTTCAATGAGCAGTTCTTC
CASSQQFNEQFF
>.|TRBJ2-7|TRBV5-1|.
TGCGCCAGCAGCTTAAGTCCAGGTGTCTACGAGCAGTACTTC
CASSLSPGVYEQYF
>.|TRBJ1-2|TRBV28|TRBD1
TGTGCCAGCAGAACGCGGACAGGGGAAAACTATGGCTACACCTTC
CASRTRTGENYGYTF
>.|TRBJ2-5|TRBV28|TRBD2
TGTGCCAGCAGTACCACTAGCGGGAGGTGGGAGACCCAGTACTTC
CASSTTSGRWETQYF
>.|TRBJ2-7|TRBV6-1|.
TGTGCCAGCAGTGACACCTACGAGCAGTACTTC
CASSDTYEQYF
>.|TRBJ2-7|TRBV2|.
TGTGCCAGCAAGATAGACTCCTACGAGCAGTACTTC
CASKIDSYEQYF
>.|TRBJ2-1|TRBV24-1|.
TGTGCCACCAGTGAGTCCGGACAGTTTTCGAACAAGCAGTTCTTC
CATSESGQFSNKQFF
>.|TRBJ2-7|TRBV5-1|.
TGCGCCAGCAGTACGAATTACAGGGATAAGGGGCAGTACTTC
CASSTNYRDKGQYF
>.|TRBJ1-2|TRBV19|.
TGTGCCAGTAGTATGGGCAGGGATGGTGGCTACACCTTC
CASSMGRDGGYTF
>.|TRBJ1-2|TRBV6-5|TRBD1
TGTGCCAGCAGACGTCCGACAGGGACCTATGGCTACACCTTC
CASRRPTGTYGYTF
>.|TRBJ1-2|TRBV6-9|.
TGTGCCAGCAGTTATTCGGGCAGGGGAAGAGCTAACTATGGCTACACCTTC
CASSYSGRGRANYGYTF
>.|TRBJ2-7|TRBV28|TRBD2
TGTGCCAGCAGTCCCGGGGGACTAGACGTGGACGAGCAGTACTTC
CASSPGGLDVDEQYF
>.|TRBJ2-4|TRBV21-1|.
TGTGCCAGCAGCGGTCCGGTAGGGACACCTGATTACATTCAGTACTTC
CASSGPVGTPDYIQYF
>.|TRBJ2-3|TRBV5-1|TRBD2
TGCGCCAGCAGCTCCTTGACCGGGGGGAGTATGGCGGATACGCAGTATTTT
CASSSLTGGSMADTQYF
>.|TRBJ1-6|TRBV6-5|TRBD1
TGTGCCAGCAGATGGCAGGGGGACTCACCCCTCCACTTT
CASRWQGDSPLHF
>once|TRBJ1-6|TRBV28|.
TGTGCCAGCAGTTTCGCAGGGGTCAATTCACCCCTCCACTTT
CASSFAGVNSPLHF
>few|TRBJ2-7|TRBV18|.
TGTGCCAGCTCATTCCCTAGTGTCGAGCAGTACTTC
CASSFPSVEQYF
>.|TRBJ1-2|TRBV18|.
TGTGCCAGCTCACCAAATCTGGACAGAGACCTTAACTATGGCTACACCTTC
CASSPNLDRDLNYGYTF
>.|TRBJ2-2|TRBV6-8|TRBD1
TGTGCCACTTCGCGCCCCGGGACAGCGAACACCGGGGAGCTGTTTTTT
CATSRPGTANTGELFF
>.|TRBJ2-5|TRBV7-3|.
TGTGCCAGCAGCCCCGACTCTGGGGAGACCCAGTACTTC
CASSPDSGETQYF
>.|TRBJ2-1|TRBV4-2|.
TGTGCCAGCAGCCAAGACAGAGGTATCTACAATGAGCAGTTCTTC
CASSQDRGIYNEQFF